The clone carrying this T cell receptor beta chain was found a few times. The antigen remains unidentified. Germline lookup yields CDR1 ENHRY and CDR2 SYGVKD. J gave up 7 bases and V 6 bases, and 5 bases lay outside the gene matches. CDR3 length: 13 amino acids. cDNA synthesis used the whole RNA isolate, giving expressed TCRB sequences. Only in-frame clones appear in the TCRdb table, and some are missing; sequencing was by immunoSEQ multiplex PCR. The sample records 20,000 to 25,000 clones, under 70% being singletons. The sample originates from a study of beta chain features in type 1 diabetes. Overall study: All samples together contributed approximately 100 million sorted cells for examination. The study's findings and limits: Shortening that was moderate but significant affected the TCRB CDR3s of Type 1 diabetes patients in all four CD4+ subsets.

The origin of this receptor is a woman aged 40 to 50 with type 1 diabetes. This rearrangement joins TRBV10-3 to TRBJ2-1, with 8 bases that match TRBD1. The sequencing input was stem cell memory CD4+ T cells from blood. The CDR3 region is CAIRDRVGNEQFF. The DNA of the CDR3 is TGTGCCATCAGGGACAGGGTAGGTAATGAGCAGTTCTTC.